One sample yielded the 9 T cell receptor beta chains listed below, sequenced in a study of Tregs in tolerant kidney transplant recipients. Here immunoSEQ multiplex PCR was the method, and the copy in TCRdb shows in-frame clones only, minus some. The sample totals about 10,000 clones. Recipients received nonmyeloablative bone marrow transplants from related graft donors, with transient mixed chimerism. Sequences were derived from CD8+ T cells from blood (PBMCs), sampled 24 months after the transplant. The receptor source for this set is a human patient who received a combined kidney and bone marrow transplant. These T cells may partly come from the graft donor.

CDR3 protein: CASKGAANTGELFF. Partial CDR3 DNA: TGTGCCAGCAAGGGCGCCGCGAACACCGGGGAG. The rearrangement links TRBV6-2 or TRBV6-3 to TRBJ2-2; D gene ambiguous. The read ends 3 residues before the CDR3 terminus; that terminus is restored from the germline J gene. CDR3 length: 14 amino acids. Germline V gives CDR1 MNHEY, CDR2 SVGEGT. V lost 7 bases to trimming and J lost 0 bases, with 9 bases between them.

With respect to this clone: The CDR3 end falls 3 residues outside the read, so it is completed with the germline J gene. V gene TRBV5-3 combines with J gene TRBJ2-2, with TRBD1 matching over 9 bases. TRBV5-3 is an ORF, with its function uncertain. Trimming took 5 bases from V and 5 from J; bases not matched to a gene: 13. The CDR3 sequence is 17 residues long. CDR3 bases read: TGTGCCAGAAGTAAAGGGCCGCGACAGGGGGTAACCGGGGAG. It is translated as CARSKGPRQGVTGE. The complete CDR3 protein is CARSKGPRQGVTGELFF.

With regard to this clone: The read terminates 3 residues ahead of where the CDR3 ends, so the germline J gene completes it. J is TRBJ1-6 and V is TRBV20-1, with 7 bases matching TRBD1. Germline lookup yields CDR1 DFQATT and CDR2 SNEGSKA (reference sequence). CDR3 length: 15 amino acids. After removal of 6 bases from V and 4 bases from J, the junction contained 9 bases not matched to a gene. CDR3 DNA (partial): TGCAGTGCCATTAGTCCGGGACAGTATAATTCACCC. Translating gives CSAISPGQYNSP. In full, the CDR3 is CSAISPGQYNSPLHF.

As concerns this clone: The read terminates 3 residues before the CDR3 end, so the remaining end is supplied by the germline J gene. This chain uses TRBV19 with TRBJ1-3; D possibly corresponds to TRBD1 (5 bases). Germline lookup yields CDR1 LNHDA and CDR2 SQIVND (reference sequence). V shed 7 bases and J shed 3 bases, with 7 bases lying between them. CDR3 length equals 12 residues. The part of the CDR3 DNA that was read is TGTGCCAGTACCAGGGATGGAAACACC. Translation: CASTRDGNT. Given in full, the CDR3 is CASTRDGNTIYF.

Notes on this clone: The CDR3 end lies 3 residues beyond the end of the read and is filled in from the germline J gene. This chain links TRBV18 with TRBJ1-1; weak D call: TRBD1 (6 bases). V gave up 5 bases and J gave up 1 base, with 14 bases separating them. The CDR3 is 15 amino acids. Germline CDR1 is KGHSH and CDR2 is LQKENI. CDR3 bases read: TGTGCCAGCTCATCCCGACCAGGGGAGAACACTGAA. Translated: CASSSRPGENTE. The whole CDR3 protein is CASSSRPGENTEAFF.

A word on this clone: The sequenced fragment ends 3 residues before the CDR3 boundary, so the rest is inferred from the germline J gene. The V gene is TRBV19, the J gene TRBJ1-1; D gene uncertain. The CDR3 extends over 14 amino acids. Germline V gives CDR1 LNHDA, CDR2 SQIVND (reference sequence). Trimming took off 3 bases at V and 1 base at J, with 9 bases between the two ends. The CDR3 reads CASSITTPNTEAFF. CDR3 DNA, as far as it was read: TGTGCCAGTAGTATCACGACACCGAACACTGAA.

As to this clone: The observed sequence ends 3 residues before the CDR3 terminus, with the missing tail filled in from the germline J gene. The rearrangement uses TRBV7-9 and TRBJ2-5; no clear D gene. CDR1 is SEHNR and CDR2 is FQNEAQ in the germline V gene (reference sequence). Deletions cut 2 bases from V and 1 base from J, with 5 bases between. The CDR3 consists of 13 residues. This CDR3 reads CASSLKLQETQYF. Incomplete CDR3 DNA: TGTGCCAGCAGCTTAAAGCTCCAAGAGACC.

In regard to this clone: Coverage ceases 3 residues before the CDR3 finishes, and the germline J gene fills in the end. This chain connects TRBV6-1 to TRBJ1-5; D unresolved. V was pared by 4 bases and J by 5 bases, with 9 bases between. Germline V gene data show CDR1 as MNHNS and CDR2 as SASEGT. This CDR3 contains 13 residues. CDR3 bases read: TGTGCCAGCAGTGCCCGGGGTTATCAGCCC. It encodes CASSARGYQP. The full CDR3 is CASSARGYQPQHF.

Worth noting for this clone: The read stops 3 residues short of the end of the CDR3; the missing end is completed from the germline J gene. V gene TRBV30 combines with J gene TRBJ2-2, with 12 bases lining up with TRBD2. This CDR3 is built from 16 residues. CDR1 GTSNPN and CDR2 SVGIG come from the germline V gene (reference sequence). V was pared by 1 base and J by 0 bases, with 0 bases of the junction left unmatched. CDR3 region: CAWSGLAGANTGELFF. CDR3 DNA, as far as it was read: TGTGCCTGGAGTGGACTAGCGGGGGCGAACACCGGGGAG.